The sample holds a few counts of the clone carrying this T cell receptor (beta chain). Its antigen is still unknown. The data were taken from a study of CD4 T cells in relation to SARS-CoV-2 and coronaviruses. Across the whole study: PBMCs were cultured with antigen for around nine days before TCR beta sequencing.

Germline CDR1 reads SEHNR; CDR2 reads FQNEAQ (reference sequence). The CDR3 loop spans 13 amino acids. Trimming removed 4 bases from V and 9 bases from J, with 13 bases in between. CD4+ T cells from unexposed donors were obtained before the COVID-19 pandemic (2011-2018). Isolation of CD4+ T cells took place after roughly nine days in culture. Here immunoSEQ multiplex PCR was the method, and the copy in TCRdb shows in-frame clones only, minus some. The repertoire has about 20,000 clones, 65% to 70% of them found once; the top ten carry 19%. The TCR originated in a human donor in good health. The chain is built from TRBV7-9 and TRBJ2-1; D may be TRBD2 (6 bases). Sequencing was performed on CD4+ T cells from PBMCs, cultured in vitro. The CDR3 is CASSWGLLREQFF. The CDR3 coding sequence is TGTGCCAGCAGCTGGGGACTCCTCCGTGAGCAGTTCTTC.